This T cell receptor (beta chain) was obtained from a study of identical twins. The authors used template switching to add a universal primer site and gave cDNA unique molecular identifiers. TCRdb ran MiXCR on the 5' RACE reads and lists one entry per CDR3 protein. The sample consists of 1.5 million to 2 million distinct CDR3 sequences, more than 30% of them appearing once. CDR3 length equals 12 residues. The ends were cut back, 5 bases at V and 13 bases at J, with 16 bases in the middle. Germline V gene lookup returns CDR1 SGHRS and CDR2 YFSETQ. This receptor was identified in a newborn girl in good health. Material for sequencing was cord blood. This chain joins TRBV5-1 and TRBJ2-1; no clear D. The CDR3 loop reads CASRGNTETQFF. In DNA form, the CDR3 reads TGCGCCAGCAGAGGAAATACTGAGACCCAGTTCTTC.